The 13 T cell receptor beta chains given below trace back to one sample, sequenced in a study of blood T cell repertoires in COVID-19. TCRdb keeps only in-frame clones here, not all; method: immunoSEQ multiplex PCR. The sample has about 250,000 clones; 85% to 90% are singletons. The sample consisted of PBMCs or T cells enriched from blood (not recorded which). The receptors shown here come from a man aged 40-55 years who had recovered from COVID-19.

In DNA form, the CDR3 reads TGTGCCACCCTCTCAGGGGGCCGGGGAGTTCAGCCCCAGCATTTT. Translation gives CATLSGGRGVQPQHF. The V call is TRBV19, the J call TRBJ1-5; 8 bases line up with TRBD1. Trimming removed 10 bases from V and 6 bases from J; junction bases left unmatched: 14. Germline V CDR1 and CDR2: LNHDA, SQIVND (reference sequence). The CDR3 length is 15 residues.

The chain employs TRBV29-1 and TRBJ2-3; TRBD1 agrees at 9 bases. The CDR3 length is 13 residues. The germline V gene has CDR1 SQVTM and CDR2 ANQGSEA. V lost 7 bases, J lost 1 base, and 3 bases stayed unmatched. CDR3 sequence reads: CSGDREGTDTQYF. CDR3 DNA sequence: TGCAGCGGGGACAGGGAAGGCACAGATACGCAGTATTTT.

In regard to this clone: At one end the junction does not follow the germline gene, possibly because of a read error. CDR3 coding DNA: TGTGCCAGCAGGCGAGGACAGACTAGCGGGGGGCTCGGGGACTTC. Its protein product is CASRRGQTSGGLGDF. V usage is TRBV6-5 and J usage is TRBJ2-5, with 13 bases that match TRBD2. CDR3 length equals 15 residues. Germline assignment: CDR1 MNHEY and CDR2 SVGAGI.

This clone has just a few counts. Written as DNA, the CDR3 is TGTGCCACCAGCAGAGATTTAGGGGCCTGGCAGCCCCAGCATTTT. Its protein product is CATSRDLGAWQPQHF. The rearrangement uses TRBV15 and TRBJ1-5; D is perhaps TRBD1 (5 bases). The CDR3 loop spans 15 amino acids. Trimming removed 0 bases from V and 7 bases from J, with 13 bases in between. Germline assignment: CDR1 LNHNV and CDR2 YYDKDF (reference sequence).

The chain combines TRBV30 with TRBJ2-1; 10 nucleotides agree with TRBD2. Per germline, CDR1 GTSNPN and CDR2 SVGIG (reference sequence). The CDR3 is 17 amino acids. V dropped 0 bases and J dropped 4; count of bases not matched to a gene: 9. The chain's CDR3 is CAWSVGWTSGFYNEQFF. CDR3 coding DNA: TGTGCCTGGAGTGTAGGCTGGACTAGCGGTTTTTACAATGAGCAGTTCTTC.

This clone appeared once. The gene calls are TRBV9 and TRBJ1-6; a weak D match, TRBD1 (5 bases). The germline CDR1 and CDR2 sequences are SGDLS and YYNGEE. V dropped 0 bases and J dropped 10 bases, with 14 bases sitting between them. The length of the CDR3 is 15 residues. CDR3 loop: CASSVGGGGESPLHF. The CDR3 DNA sequence: TGTGCCAGCAGCGTAGGCGGGGGAGGAGAATCACCCCTCCACTTT.

The chain is built from TRBV9 and TRBJ2-2, with TRBD1 matching over 8 bases. V lost 3 bases, J lost 3 bases, and 4 bases stayed unmatched. The CDR3 runs 15 residues. Germline loops: CDR1 SGDLS, CDR2 YYNGEE. The CDR3 DNA reads as TGTGCCAGCAGCGGACAGGGGTCAGACACCGGGGAGCTGTTTTTT. It yields the protein CASSGQGSDTGELFF. Using reference TRBV9 and TRBJ2-2 for the parts outside the CDR3, the full variable domain is DSGVTQTPKHLITATGQRVTLRCSPRSGDLSVYWYQQSLDQGLQFLIQYYNGEERAKGNILERFSAQQFPDLHSELNLSSLELGDSALYFCASSGQGSDTGELFFGEGSRLTVL.

CDR3 region: CASSPLRSDRGTGELFF. CDR3 bases: TGTGCCAGTAGCCCGCTTAGGAGTGACAGGGGAACCGGGGAGCTGTTTTTT. The chain employs TRBV19 and TRBJ2-2; 8 nucleotides align to TRBD1. The CDR3 spans 17 residues. The germline V gene has CDR1 LNHDA and CDR2 SQIVND (reference sequence). The V and J ends lost 6 bases and 5 bases, in that order; junction bases with no gene match: 14.

The chain carries TRBV5-8 and TRBJ1-2; 7 nucleotides match TRBD1. The CDR3 is 15 amino acids. V dropped 2 bases and J dropped 8; count of bases not matched to a gene: 12. CDR1 SGHTS and CDR2 YDEGEE come from the germline V gene. The CDR3, as DNA: TGTGCCAGCAGCTTCCTAAGACAGGGCGCAGGGGGCTACACCTTC. The encoded protein is CASSFLRQGAGGYTF.

This rearrangement joins TRBV2 to TRBJ2-7; 9 positions agree with TRBD1. J lost 7 bases, V lost 2 bases, and 18 bases had no gene match. The CDR3 spans 18 residues. Germline V lookup: CDR1 SNHLY, CDR2 FYNNEI. CDR3 bases: TGTGCCAGCAGTGAAAATGAGTTATTTGGGACAGGGAAATTTGAGCAGTACTTC. It is translated as CASSENELFGTGKFEQYF.

J is TRBJ1-5 and V is TRBV11-2; TRBD1 matches at 10 bases. J was trimmed by 3 bases and V by 5 bases; bases with no gene match: 4. The length of the CDR3 is 15 residues. The germline CDR1 and CDR2 sequences are SGHAT and FQNNGV. The CDR3 DNA reads TGTGCCAGCAGCAGGGGGACAGGGGCCAATCAGCCCCAGCATTTT. As protein: CASSRGTGANQPQHF.

This chain joins TRBV2 and TRBJ2-5; 14 positions match TRBD2. There are 15 residues in the CDR3. The germline CDR1 and CDR2 sequences are SNHLY and FYNNEI. V lost 7 bases and J lost 4; bases outside the gene matches: 5. The CDR3 bases are TGTGCCAGCACTAGGACTAGCGGGAGGACAGAGACCCAGTACTTC. Its translation is CASTRTSGRTETQYF. Full variable domain (rest looked up from reference TRBV2 and TRBJ2-5): EPEVTQTPSHQVTQMGQEVILRCVPISNHLYFYWYRQILGQKVEFLVSFYNNEISEKSEIFDDQFSVERPDGSNFTLKIRSTKLEDSAMYFCASTRTSGRTETQYFGPGTRLLVL.

The table lists this clone with a few counts. The chain couples TRBV9 to TRBJ1-1; the match to TRBD1 covers 8 bases. The CDR3 length is 14 residues. Per the germline V gene, CDR1 is SGDLS and CDR2 is YYNGEE. V shed 4 bases, J shed 4 bases, and the junction held 6 bases outside the gene matches. The CDR3 loop is CASSPDRVGTEAFF. DNA of the CDR3: TGTGCCAGCAGCCCGGACAGGGTGGGCACTGAAGCTTTCTTT.